The next 30 T cell receptor beta chains were all read from a single sample in a study of OX40 agonist ivuxolimab in advanced cancers. Profiling relied on immunoSEQ multiplex PCR, and the TCRdb table lists in-frame clones only, not all of them. The data contain tens of thousands of clones, 70% to 90% of them singletons. The sequencing here drew on CD4+ or CD8+ T cells sorted from blood, taken in a trial of the OX40 agonist ivuxolimab. The receptors were sampled from an adult with an advanced solid tumor such as melanoma, head and neck, liver or kidney cancer.

The chain joins TRBV27 to TRBJ2-1; D may be TRBD1 (5 bases). The CDR3 totals 15 residues. Germline CDR1 MNHEY, CDR2 SMNVEV (reference sequence). The germline V and J ends were trimmed by 1 base and 0 bases, with 7 bases remaining between them. CDR3 loop: CASSLYRSSYNEQFF. CDR3 bases: TGTGCCAGCAGTTTATACAGGAGCTCCTACAATGAGCAGTTCTTC.

The rearrangement links TRBV7-2 to TRBJ1-3; D not resolved. Germline V gives CDR1 SGHTA, CDR2 FQGNSA. Trimming left V 2 bases short and J 6 bases short, with 8 bases between. The CDR3 runs to 13 residues. Here the CDR3 reads CASSLRFSNTIYF. CDR3 DNA: TGTGCCAGCAGCTTACGCTTCTCAAACACCATATATTTT. The whole variable domain, filled in from reference TRBV7-2 and TRBJ1-3, reads GAGVSQSPSNKVTEKGKDVELRCDPISGHTALYWYRQSLGQGLEFLIYFQGNSAPDKSGLPSDRFSAERTGGSVSTLTIQRTQQEDSAVYLCASSLRFSNTIYFGEGSWLTVV.

The chain joins TRBV5-4 to TRBJ2-7; the D call may be TRBD1 or TRBD2 (5 bases each). Germline CDR1 SGHNT, CDR2 YYREEE (reference sequence). Deletions cut 0 bases from V and 4 bases from J, with 11 bases between. The CDR3 length is 14 residues. In DNA, the CDR3 is TGTGCCAGCAGCTTGGGGGGGAGATATTACGAGCAGTACTTC. Its protein is CASSLGGRYYEQYF. Full variable domain (remainder filled in from reference TRBV5-4 and TRBJ2-7): ETGVTQSPTHLIKTRGQQVTLRCSSQSGHNTVSWYQQALGQGPQFIFQYYREEENGRGNFPPRFSGLQFPNYSSELNVNALELDDSALYLCASSLGGRYYEQYFGPGTRLTVT.

This rearrangement joins TRBV18 to TRBJ2-5; D not resolved. Germline V gene sequence: CDR1 KGHSH, CDR2 LQKENI. This CDR3 spans 14 amino acids. The V end was cut by 3 bases, the J end by 5 bases, with 13 bases between. This CDR3 is CASSPLRAIETQYF. For the CDR3, the DNA is TGTGCCAGCTCACCGCTACGGGCGATTGAGACCCAGTACTTC.

The V gene is TRBV10-3, the J gene TRBJ1-2; no firm D call. Per germline, CDR1 ENHRY and CDR2 SYGVKD. The CDR3 spans 12 residues. V lost 10 bases, J lost 0 bases, and 9 bases lay in between. The CDR3 bases are TGTGCCACGGAGGGAGCTAACTATGGCTACACCTTC. Translating it yields CATEGANYGYTF.

This clone was found once. This chain uses TRBV28 with TRBJ2-3; a weak D match, TRBD1 (5 bases). CDR3 length: 14 residues. Germline CDR1 and CDR2: MDHEN and SYDVKM. The germline V and J ends were trimmed by 2 bases and 2 bases, with 8 bases remaining between them. The CDR3 nucleotides are TGTGCCAGCAGTTTAACAGGCCCCACAGATACGCAGTATTTT. Translated: CASSLTGPTDTQYF.

This chain links TRBV6-5 with TRBJ2-3; the match to TRBD1 covers 7 bases. Germline V gene data show CDR1 as MNHEY and CDR2 as SVGAGI. This CDR3 contains 16 residues. V was clipped by 0 bases and J by 2 bases; unmatched bases: 5. CDR3 DNA sequence: TGTGCCAGCAGTTACTCGATCAAGGGGGCCACAGATACGCAGTATTTT. Its translation: CASSYSIKGATDTQYF.

The chain has TRBV29-1 and TRBJ2-5; D is possibly TRBD2 (5 bases). The germline V gene encodes CDR1 SQVTM and CDR2 ANQGSEA. The CDR3 has 15 amino acids. V was pared by 2 bases and J by 5 bases, with 18 bases between. Here the CDR3 reads CSVEFAGRLRETQYF. CDR3 nucleotides: TGCAGCGTTGAATTCGCGGGCAGGCTGCGGGAGACCCAGTACTTC.

This rearrangement joins TRBV11-2 to TRBJ2-7; TRBD1 aligns across 7 bases. Looked up from germline, CDR1 is SGHAT and CDR2 is FQNNGV. This CDR3 is built from 15 residues. J was trimmed by 3 bases and V by 7 bases; bases with no gene match: 12. Written as DNA, the CDR3 is TGTGCCAGCACCCTTTGGACAGGCGGTATCTACGAGCAGTACTTC. This encodes CASTLWTGGIYEQYF.

V gene TRBV5-1 combines with J gene TRBJ2-3; 12 nucleotides match TRBD2. Germline CDR1 is SGHRS and CDR2 is YFSETQ. V lost 2 bases to trimming and J lost 1 base; unmatched junction nucleotides: 8. The CDR3 is 18 residues long. The CDR3 DNA follows: TGCGCCAGCAGCTTTTCCTCCCCTAGCGGGGGGGGCACAGATACGCAGTATTTT. Translated, it gives CASSFSSPSGGGTDTQYF.

In its sample, this clone was seen a few times. The rearrangement links TRBV29-1 to TRBJ1-1; no definite D call. The CDR3 contains 15 residues. Germline V CDR1 and CDR2: SQVTM, ANQGSEA. V lost 7 bases and J 0 bases, leaving 18 bases between the germline ends. CDR3 sequence (DNA): TGCAGCGCCGGGCCAGGCTGGGGTATGAACACTGAAGCTTTCTTT. This codes for CSAGPGWGMNTEAFF.

V usage is TRBV10-3 and J usage is TRBJ1-4; 12 bases match TRBD1. J was trimmed by 8 bases and V by 6 bases; bases with no gene match: 7. Germline loops: CDR1 ENHRY, CDR2 SYGVKD. The CDR3 has 15 residues. The CDR3 DNA follows: TGTGCCATCAGCAGGGGGACAGGGGGCAACGAAAAACTGTTTTTT. Encoded protein: CAISRGTGGNEKLFF.

The V gene is TRBV28, the J gene TRBJ1-1; TRBD1 matches at 7 bases. Germline V gene lookup returns CDR1 MDHEN and CDR2 SYDVKM. The CDR3 extends over 12 amino acids. With V trimmed by 6 bases and J by 7 bases, 5 bases remained unmatched. The CDR3 coding sequence is TGTGCCAGCAGCTTACAGGGGCTTGAAGCTTTCTTT. It encodes CASSLQGLEAFF.

This clone was detected only a few times. The gene calls are TRBV10-1 and TRBJ1-5; D is undetermined. Looked up from germline, CDR1 is WNHNN and CDR2 is SYGVQD (reference sequence). V shed 3 bases and J shed 5 bases, with 5 bases lying between them. The CDR3 contains 12 residues. CDR3 in amino acids: CASSDTDQPQHF. The CDR3 DNA reads TGCGCCAGCAGTGATACAGATCAGCCCCAGCATTTT.

V is TRBV19 and J is TRBJ1-5; 7 positions agree with TRBD1. CDR3 length equals 14 residues. Looked up from germline, CDR1 is LNHDA and CDR2 is SQIVND (reference sequence). V lost 9 bases and J lost 2; bases outside the gene matches: 7. CDR3 bases: TGTGCCAGCAGGGGAACAGGGGGCAATCAGCCCCAGCATTTT. Translation gives CASRGTGGNQPQHF.

J is TRBJ1-5 and V is TRBV15, with D perhaps matching TRBD1 (6 bases). Per germline, CDR1 LNHNV and CDR2 YYDKDF (reference sequence). Trimming removed 0 bases at V and 1 base at J, with 10 bases between. The CDR3 covers 16 residues. The CDR3 DNA sequence: TGTGCCACCAGCAGAGATGCGGGGGCGAGCAATCAGCCCCAGCATTTT. Translation: CATSRDAGASNQPQHF.

V and J are TRBV7-9 and TRBJ1-6; 10 bases align to TRBD1. From germline, CDR1 is SEHNR and CDR2 FQNEAQ (reference sequence). This CDR3 comprises 13 residues. Losses at the gene ends were 7 bases for V and 10 bases for J; bases not matched to a gene: 4. CDR3 bases: TGTGCCAGCACCGGGACAGGGGAGTCACCCCTCCACTTT. Translated, it gives CASTGTGESPLHF.

The CDR3 sequence: CASSLVPGSNTEAFF. The CDR3 coding sequence is TGCGCCAGCAGCTTGGTTCCGGGGTCGAACACTGAAGCTTTCTTT. The rearrangement links TRBV5-1 to TRBJ1-1, with D unclear. The germline CDR1 and CDR2 sequences are SGHRS and YFSETQ. V was trimmed by 0 bases and J by 1 base, leaving 10 bases between them. The CDR3 extends over 15 amino acids.

J is TRBJ2-5 and V is TRBV6-1; D possibly corresponds to TRBD2 (5 bases). In germline, CDR1 is MNHNS, CDR2 SASEGT. V lost 4 bases, J lost 1 base, and 19 bases lay in between. CDR3 size: 17 residues. The CDR3 bases are TGTGCCAGCAGTGTGGGTTGGCGGGCTAGTTCCCAAGAGACCCAGTACTTC. Translation gives CASSVGWRASSQETQYF.

The chain employs TRBV11-2 and TRBJ1-5; no clear D gene. The CDR3 has 15 amino acids. The germline V gene encodes CDR1 SGHAT and CDR2 FQNNGV. V dropped 7 bases and J dropped 0 bases, with 13 bases sitting between them. This CDR3 reads CASTVGPDSNQPQHF. CDR3 sequence (DNA): TGTGCCAGCACCGTTGGGCCCGATAGCAATCAGCCCCAGCATTTT.

The V gene is TRBV6-5, the J gene TRBJ2-1; D tentatively reads TRBD1 or TRBD2 (7 bases each). Trimming pared 4 bases from V and 4 bases from J, leaving 17 bases between. Germline V gene lookup returns CDR1 MNHEY and CDR2 SVGAGI. The CDR3 covers 16 residues. The CDR3 protein is CASSSLPGGGYNEQFF. CDR3 bases: TGTGCCAGCAGTTCCCTCCCAGGGGGAGGGTACAATGAGCAGTTCTTC.

The gene calls are TRBV6-5 and TRBJ2-7; D might be TRBD1 (5 bases). Trimming pared 4 bases from V and 0 bases from J, leaving 10 bases between. Germline-derived CDR1 and CDR2 are MNHEY and SVGAGI. This CDR3 spans 14 amino acids. CDR3 region: CASSWTLSSYEQYF. Here the CDR3 DNA reads TGTGCCAGCAGTTGGACACTATCCTCCTACGAGCAGTACTTC.

The chain uses TRBV29-1 and TRBJ2-3; 10 nucleotides align to TRBD2. The length of the CDR3 is 14 residues. V gave up 3 bases and J gave up 1 base; unmatched junction bases: 1. Germline values: CDR1 SQVTM, CDR2 ANQGSEA. The CDR3 DNA sequence: TGCAGCGTTGATGGGACTAGCGGCACAGATACGCAGTATTTT. Its protein is CSVDGTSGTDTQYF.

The chain uses TRBV5-1 and TRBJ2-5; 12 bases are shared with TRBD2. Per the germline V gene, CDR1 is SGHRS and CDR2 is YFSETQ. With 3 bases clipped from V and 5 bases from J, the junction kept 17 bases outside the gene matches. The CDR3 is made up of 19 amino acids. The CDR3 here is CASSSPSLAGGRSGETQYF. In DNA, the CDR3 is TGCGCCAGCAGCTCACCTTCTCTAGCGGGAGGGCGGAGTGGGGAGACCCAGTACTTC.

V gene TRBV5-1 combines with J gene TRBJ1-2; possibly TRBD1 for D (5 bases). The CDR3 is 13 amino acids. V lost 3 bases to trimming and J lost 4 bases, with 10 bases between them. CDR1 is SGHRS and CDR2 is YFSETQ in the germline V gene. The DNA of the CDR3 is TGCGCCAGCAGCTCCAGGGAGACCTATGGCTACACCTTC. This sequence encodes CASSSRETYGYTF.

The V call is TRBV5-6, the J call TRBJ1-4; D unresolved. V was trimmed by 0 bases and J by 4 bases, leaving 4 bases between them. Germline V CDR1 and CDR2: SGHDT, YYEEEE. This CDR3 has 13 amino acids. The CDR3 sequence: CASSLAVNEKLFF. The CDR3 DNA reads as TGTGCCAGCAGCTTGGCCGTTAATGAAAAACTGTTTTTT.

This clone has a single count. The V and J genes are TRBV4-2 and TRBJ1-4; 7 bases are shared with TRBD1. Trimming removed 1 base from V and 5 bases from J; junction bases left unmatched: 1. This CDR3 spans 14 amino acids. Germline CDR1 reads LGHNA; CDR2 reads YNFKEQ. The CDR3 loop is CASSQVTGNEKLFF. The CDR3 coding sequence is TGTGCCAGCAGCCAAGTGACAGGGAATGAAAAACTGTTTTTT.

The chain joins TRBV5-1 to TRBJ2-7; D is undetermined. CDR1 SGHRS and CDR2 YFSETQ come from the germline V gene. V dropped 5 bases and J dropped 3 bases, with 9 bases sitting between them. CDR3 length: 12 amino acids. CDR3 sequence: CASSFDGYEQYF. DNA for the CDR3: TGCGCCAGCAGTTTTGACGGCTACGAGCAGTACTTC.

The gene calls are TRBV28 and TRBJ1-1, with D unclear. The CDR3 covers 14 residues. CDR1 is MDHEN and CDR2 is SYDVKM in the germline V gene. Deletions cut 4 bases from V and 0 bases from J, with 9 bases between. The CDR3 bases are TGTGCCAGCAGTTCGGGCGGGGTGAACACTGAAGCTTTCTTT. Amino acid sequence: CASSSGGVNTEAFF.

V and J are TRBV15 and TRBJ2-7; D not certain. Trimming cost V 0 bases and J 3 bases, with 15 bases left between them. The germline V gene has CDR1 LNHNV and CDR2 YYDKDF (reference sequence). The CDR3 has 16 residues. The CDR3 nucleotides read TGTGCCACCAGCAGAGAGGGTGGGGTTTGGGGCTACGAGCAGTACTTC. Encoded protein: CATSREGGVWGYEQYF.